This TCR beta chain was recovered during a study of cytomegalovirus exposure and HLA in healthy donors (dated by TCRdb to about 2017). About the investigation overall: An earlier analysis of roughly 500 of the donors reported roughly 300 Gb of sequence data and 117 million unique TCR beta sequences from about 179 million T cells. HLA typing included class I and class II loci at four-digit resolution. The number of typed donors differed by locus: 629-630 for A, B, C, DRB1 and DQB1; about 520 for DQA1; 606 for DPA1; and around 490 for DPB1. Along with the approximately 600-subject first cohort, a separate validation cohort of approximately 110 different subjects was used. The study profiled the T cell repertoires of 500 to 800 subjects by immunosequencing and related them to cytomegalovirus serostatus. Genome-wide SNP genotypes for about three fifths of the 666 donors were used in a later genetic analysis, which treated that subset as a discovery cohort. An early release covering 550 to 650 HLA-typed donors comprised approximately 290 gigabases of sequencing data and around 80 million unique TCR sequences. All discovery cohort repertoires had been generated on a single sequencing platform. The study aimed to test whether cataloging public T cell receptors could reveal signatures of past pathogen exposure. On average, roughly 240,000 unique TCR beta nucleotide sequences were sequenced per donor among some 420 genotyped donors of the cohort, with around 19% of those sequences being non-productive. Donor age, sex, ethnicity and CMV serostatus were compiled alongside the repertoire data. Roughly 5 DR-DQ haplotypes were treated as single units for association and clustering because of strong linkage in the cohort. To predict cytomegalovirus infection status, the study combined high-throughput TCR immunosequencing, statistical association of individual TCRs with disease status, and machine learning. The later analysis used no new phenotypic data to find candidate immune exposures, relying instead on TCR beta sequences and their occurrence across donors. A later analysis re-examined previously published TCR beta repertoires from 610 or so donors and added high-resolution HLA genotyping to investigate patterns of TCR occurrence. The genetic ancestry cluster associated with self-reported Caucasian donors included roughly four fifths of the 350 to 500 genotyped donors. In an earlier analysis of roughly 580 of the donors, high-throughput TCR beta sequencing was used to judge whether each TCR beta V gene segment behaved as functional or pseudogenic. Results and caveats for the whole study, not just this receptor: While some public TCRs were present in many individuals, most TCR sequences turned up only very rarely across donors. A later analysis reported that several top co-occurrence clusters appeared linked to parvovirus B19, influenza, CMV and Epstein-Barr virus. Because HLA typing was unavailable for some donors at each locus, only the typed subset was used in association tests. Correlated functional status among segregating V segments might reflect linkage disequilibrium, but an unknown experimental factor could not be ruled out. Because the 87-base-pair reads could not distinguish some IMGT-functional V segments, including TRBV6-2 and TRBV6-3, those segments were excluded. In the study, some 160 TCR beta chains were listed as associated with cytomegalovirus. In an earlier analysis of approximately 590 of the donors, most TCR beta V segments were observed in productive rearrangements about 87% or about 30% of the time, broadly matching IMGT annotations. It was suggested by the authors that the approach could potentially be generalized to other disease states and immunological phenotypes. In a later genetic analysis, fewer N-insertions in productive TCRs were reported among donors in an Asian-associated ancestry cluster than the 666-donor mean. Strong co-occurrence of HLA alleles, especially DR and DQ, made assigning TCR associations to individual alleles difficult. Immune exposure information for the cohort was limited to CMV serostatus. Seventeen rarely observed V segments, including chromosome 9 orphons, were excluded from the earlier analysis of approximately 600 of the donors because counts were too low. An association between a missense DCLRE1C variant and V-gene and J-gene trimming of TCR beta chains was found in a later genetic analysis and replicated in an independent cohort. A later analysis found that HLA-associated TCR beta chains were more clonally expanded and had lower generation probabilities than equally common non-associated chains. A later analysis associated 15,000 to 20,000 TCR beta sequences with specific HLA alleles at a false discovery rate of 0.05. In both the original and validation cohorts, the classifier was reported to diagnose cytomegalovirus status with high specificity and sensitivity. In vitro tests confirmed that a few of the cytomegalovirus-associated TCR beta chains recognize cytomegalovirus antigens. Roughly uniform sequencing depth across donors was assumed in presence/absence analyses, although this assumption may not hold. In a later analysis, most CMV-associated TCR beta chains were found to appear HLA-restricted, with HLA associations seemingly driven largely by CMV exposure. A further reported finding was that TCR beta sequences accurately predicted the HLA-A and HLA-B alleles for most subjects in the first cohort. In a later analysis, TCR association rates were found to vary across HLA loci, with the most associated TCRs seen for DRB1 alleles and the fewest for HLA-C alleles. A cluster of highly shared sequence variants was judged likely to represent a technical artifact of the sequencing pipeline. Only TCR beta chains were sequenced in this cohort, and the absence of alpha or paired-chain data limited detectable features.

Library generation was performed with the immunoSEQ multiplex PCR assay. A mixture of 60 forward primers for TCR Vbeta segments and 13 reverse primers for TCR Jbeta segments was used in the multiplex PCR. A multiplex PCR assay on genomic DNA amplified the CDR3 region of rearranged TCR beta genes. On the Illumina HiSeq System, the amplified TCR beta libraries were sequenced as 87-base-pair reads. In the paper's pipeline: A later analysis tallied 80 million to 95 million unique TCR beta chains across the 666 repertoires, and around 10 million of those chains were shared by two or more donors. To remove PCR and sequencing errors, raw reads were error-corrected and collapsed into unique sequences using a nearest-neighbor algorithm that merged closely related sequences. V, D and J gene segments were assigned by aligning CDR3 sequences to IMGT reference sequences. For a sequence to be retained, a match of at least six nucleotides was required to both a V gene segment and a J gene segment. Rearrangements were classified as productive when the CDR3 lacked stop codons and remained in frame with V and J, and all other rearrangements were classified as non-productive. CDR3 was defined by IMGT convention, running from the second conserved V-encoded cysteine to the conserved J-encoded phenylalanine. Sequences without an unambiguous match to a single V gene segment were excluded from the earlier analysis of a few hundred of the donors. An earlier analysis of 450 to 650 of the donors called V segments functional above 56.7% productive rearrangements and segregating when the between-donor standard deviation exceeded 5%. A statistical classification framework was built to diagnose cytomegalovirus status from the catalog of TCR beta chain sequences. In a later analysis, TCR nucleotide sequences were compared against IMGT/GENE-DB human TR gene sequences so that V and J genes could be assigned. The TCRdist pipeline was used in a later analysis to assign CDR3 sequences and most-parsimonious VDJ recombination scenarios. In a later analysis, each TCR beta chain was defined by its CDR3 amino acid sequence together with its V-gene family, and reads lacking a unique V-gene family were excluded. A later analysis removed 450 to 600 highly shared, low-generation-probability nucleotide sequences to deal with suspected cross-contamination and a sequencing artifact. For each public chain, a later analysis derived a clonal expansion index from normalized ranks of inferred template counts within each repertoire. A later analysis computed generation probabilities with a VDJ recombination model fitted to out-of-frame rearrangements, and checked the results against IGoR. In a later analysis, hypergeometric tests were used to score TCR-TCR, TCR-HLA and TCR-CMV co-occurrence, with a repertoire-size bias correction applied to TCR pairs. A later analysis estimated false discovery rates by permuting HLA or CMV assignments 20 times. A later analysis grouped co-occurring TCRs with DBSCAN, adding TCRdist sequence similarity when clustering within HLA-allele-positive subsets. For co-occurrence clustering, repertoires with fewer than 30,000 or more than 120,000 public chains were excluded, along with roughly 5 repertoires with anomalous nucleotide sharing. TCRdb mirrors the immuneACCESS table, restricted to in-frame sequences. Some clones are absent from its copies; in checked studies, under half trace to an unresolved V gene, and the reason for the others is unknown. The DNA was the basis for D and trimming; V, J and clone size are from that table. Present in this sample are about 76,000 clones, approximately 72% of which were seen just once. The top ten constitute 8% to 9% of the sample.

About this clone: Its antigen is unknown. No base quality information exists; no much larger clone differs at one position.

Based on the germline V gene, the CDR1 and CDR2 sequences are SGHVS and FNYEAQ. Including the terminal cysteine and phenylalanine, the CDR3 comprises 14 residues. Of all the DNA, just the CDR3 is kept, 42 bases in frame from base 1. Ends trimmed: V by 5 bases, J by 6 bases; bases unmatched to a gene: 4. The cohort comprised more than 550 healthy bone marrow donors. At the time of sampling, all cohort members were nominally healthy, though unrecorded immune exposures were likely present. The donor tested CMV seropositive and was one of the 289 seropositive cohort members. A peripheral blood sample was provided by each donor, and peripheral blood mononuclear cells were used for TCR beta sequencing. Genomic DNA was extracted from the blood cell samples with the Qiagen DNeasy Blood Extraction Kit.

Sequenced material: PBMCs. This clonotype originated in a woman aged 40 to 55 in good health and CMV-seropositive. The V gene is TRBV7-6 and the J gene is TRBJ2-2; 9 central nucleotides agree with TRBD1. The CDR3 here reads CASSRTGEAGELFF. The DNA is as follows: TGTGCCAGCAGCAGGACAGGGGAGGCCGGGGAGCTGTTTTTT.